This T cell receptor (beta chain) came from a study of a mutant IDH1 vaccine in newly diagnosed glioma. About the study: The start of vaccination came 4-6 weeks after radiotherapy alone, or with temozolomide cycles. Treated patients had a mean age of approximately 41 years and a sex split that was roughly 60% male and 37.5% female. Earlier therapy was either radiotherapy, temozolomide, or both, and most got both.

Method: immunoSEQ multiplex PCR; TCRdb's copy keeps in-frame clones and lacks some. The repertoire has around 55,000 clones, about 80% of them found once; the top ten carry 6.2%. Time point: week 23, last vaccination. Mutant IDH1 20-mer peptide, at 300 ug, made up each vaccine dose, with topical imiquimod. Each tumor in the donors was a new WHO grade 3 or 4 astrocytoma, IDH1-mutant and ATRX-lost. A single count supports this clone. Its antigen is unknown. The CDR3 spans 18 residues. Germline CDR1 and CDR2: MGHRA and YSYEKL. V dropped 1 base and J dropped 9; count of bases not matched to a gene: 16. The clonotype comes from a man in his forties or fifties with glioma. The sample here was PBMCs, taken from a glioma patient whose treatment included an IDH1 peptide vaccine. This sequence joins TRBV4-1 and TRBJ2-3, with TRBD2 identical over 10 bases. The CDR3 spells CASSQVADLSGGARTQYF. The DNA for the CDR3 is TGCGCCAGCAGCCAAGTAGCAGACTTGAGCGGGGGGGCGCGAACGCAGTATTTT.